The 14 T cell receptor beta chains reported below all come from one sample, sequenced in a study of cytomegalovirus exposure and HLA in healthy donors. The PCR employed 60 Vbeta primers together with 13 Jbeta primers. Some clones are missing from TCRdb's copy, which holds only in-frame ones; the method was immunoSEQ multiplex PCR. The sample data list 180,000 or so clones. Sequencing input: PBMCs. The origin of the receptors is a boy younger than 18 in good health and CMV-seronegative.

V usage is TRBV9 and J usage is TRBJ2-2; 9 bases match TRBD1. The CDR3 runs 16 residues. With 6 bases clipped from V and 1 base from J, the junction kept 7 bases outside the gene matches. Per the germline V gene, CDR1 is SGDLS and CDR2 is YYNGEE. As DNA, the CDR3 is TGTGCCAGCACCCCGGGGACAGGGATGAACACCGGGGAGCTGTTTTTT. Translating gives CASTPGTGMNTGELFF.

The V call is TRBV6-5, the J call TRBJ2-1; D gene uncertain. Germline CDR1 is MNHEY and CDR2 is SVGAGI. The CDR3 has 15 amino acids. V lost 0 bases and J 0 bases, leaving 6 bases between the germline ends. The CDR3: CASSYSGSSYNEQFF. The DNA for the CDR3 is TGTGCCAGCAGTTACTCGGGCAGCTCCTACAATGAGCAGTTCTTC.

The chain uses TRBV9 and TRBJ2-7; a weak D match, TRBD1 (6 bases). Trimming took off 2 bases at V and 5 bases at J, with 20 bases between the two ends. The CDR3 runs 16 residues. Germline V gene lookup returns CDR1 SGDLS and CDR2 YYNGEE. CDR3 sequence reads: CASSVGQLKATDEQYF. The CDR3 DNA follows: TGTGCCAGCAGCGTTGGACAGTTAAAGGCTACCGACGAGCAGTACTTC.

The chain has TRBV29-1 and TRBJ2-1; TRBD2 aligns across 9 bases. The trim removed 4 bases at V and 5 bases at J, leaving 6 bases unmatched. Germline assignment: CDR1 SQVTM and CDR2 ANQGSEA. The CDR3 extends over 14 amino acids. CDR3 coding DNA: TGCAGCGTTGCAAGGCGGGGGGGGAACAATGAGCAGTTCTTC. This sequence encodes CSVARRGGNNEQFF.

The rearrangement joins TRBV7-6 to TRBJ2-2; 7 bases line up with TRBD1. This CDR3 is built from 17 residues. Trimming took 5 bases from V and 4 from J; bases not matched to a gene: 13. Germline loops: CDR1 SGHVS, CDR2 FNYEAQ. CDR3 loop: CASSPTTGFDATGELFF. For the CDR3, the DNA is TGTGCCAGCAGCCCGACGACAGGGTTCGATGCCACCGGGGAGCTGTTTTTT.

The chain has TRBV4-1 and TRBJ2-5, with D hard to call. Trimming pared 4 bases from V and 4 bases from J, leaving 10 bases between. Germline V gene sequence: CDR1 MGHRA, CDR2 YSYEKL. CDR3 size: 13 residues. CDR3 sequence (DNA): TGCGCCAGCAGCCCCGCGCCTCCAGAGACCCAGTACTTC. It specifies CASSPAPPETQYF.

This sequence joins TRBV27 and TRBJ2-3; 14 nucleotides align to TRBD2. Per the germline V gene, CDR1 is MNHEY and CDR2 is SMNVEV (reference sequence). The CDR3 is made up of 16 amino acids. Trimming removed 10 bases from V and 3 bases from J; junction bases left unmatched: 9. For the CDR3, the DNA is TGTGCCACCTCCGGGACTAGCGGGGGTATTACAGATACGCAGTATTTT. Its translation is CATSGTSGGITDTQYF.

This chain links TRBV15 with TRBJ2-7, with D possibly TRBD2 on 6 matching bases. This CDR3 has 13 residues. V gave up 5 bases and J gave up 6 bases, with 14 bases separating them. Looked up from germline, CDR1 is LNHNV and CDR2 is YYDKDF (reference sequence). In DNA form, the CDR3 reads TGTGCCACCAGCGCCCGGGACTTGGGCGAGCAGTACTTC. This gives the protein CATSARDLGEQYF.

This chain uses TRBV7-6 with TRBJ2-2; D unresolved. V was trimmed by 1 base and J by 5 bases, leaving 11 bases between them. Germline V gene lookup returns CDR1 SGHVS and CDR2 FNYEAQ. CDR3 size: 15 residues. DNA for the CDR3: TGTGCCAGCAGCTTAGAAGCGACCAAGACCGGGGAGCTGTTTTTT. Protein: CASSLEATKTGELFF.

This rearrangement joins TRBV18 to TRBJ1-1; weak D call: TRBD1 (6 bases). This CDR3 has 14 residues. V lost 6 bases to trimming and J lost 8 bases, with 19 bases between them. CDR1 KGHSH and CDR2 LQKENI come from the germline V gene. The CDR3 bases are TGTGCCAGCTCTCCTGGACAGAGACGAAGGGAAGCTTTCTTT. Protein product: CASSPGQRRREAFF.

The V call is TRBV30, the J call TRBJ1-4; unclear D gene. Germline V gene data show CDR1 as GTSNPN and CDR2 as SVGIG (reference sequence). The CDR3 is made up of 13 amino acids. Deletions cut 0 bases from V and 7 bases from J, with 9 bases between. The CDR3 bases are TGTGCCTGGAGTGTTGGAGGTGTTGAAAAACTGTTTTTT. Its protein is CAWSVGGVEKLFF.

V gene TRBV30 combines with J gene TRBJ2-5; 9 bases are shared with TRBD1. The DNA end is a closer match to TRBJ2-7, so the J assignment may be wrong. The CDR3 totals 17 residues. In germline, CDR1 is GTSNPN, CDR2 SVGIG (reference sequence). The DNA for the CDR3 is TGTGCCTGGAGTGTAAGGGGTGGGACAGGGATGGCCTACGAGCAGTACTTC. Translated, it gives CAWSVRGGTGMAYEQYF.

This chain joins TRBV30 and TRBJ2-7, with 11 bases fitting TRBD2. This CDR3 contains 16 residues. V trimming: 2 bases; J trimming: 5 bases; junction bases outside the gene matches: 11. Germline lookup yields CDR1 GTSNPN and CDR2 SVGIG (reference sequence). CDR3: CAWSPYSGGAFNEQYF. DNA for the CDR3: TGTGCCTGGAGTCCCTATAGCGGGGGGGCCTTCAACGAGCAGTACTTC.

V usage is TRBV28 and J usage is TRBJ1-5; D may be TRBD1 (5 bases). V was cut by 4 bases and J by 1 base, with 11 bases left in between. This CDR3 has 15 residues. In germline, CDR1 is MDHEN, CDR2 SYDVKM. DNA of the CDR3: TGTGCCAGCAGTTCACCCAGGGTAAGCAATCAGCCCCAGCATTTT. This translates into CASSSPRVSNQPQHF. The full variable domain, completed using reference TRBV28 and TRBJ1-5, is DVKVTQSSRYLVKRTGEKVFLECVQDMDHENMFWYRQDPGLGLRLIYFSYDVKMKEKGDIPEGYSVSREKKERFSLILESASTNQTSMYLCASSSPRVSNQPQHFGDGTRLSIL.